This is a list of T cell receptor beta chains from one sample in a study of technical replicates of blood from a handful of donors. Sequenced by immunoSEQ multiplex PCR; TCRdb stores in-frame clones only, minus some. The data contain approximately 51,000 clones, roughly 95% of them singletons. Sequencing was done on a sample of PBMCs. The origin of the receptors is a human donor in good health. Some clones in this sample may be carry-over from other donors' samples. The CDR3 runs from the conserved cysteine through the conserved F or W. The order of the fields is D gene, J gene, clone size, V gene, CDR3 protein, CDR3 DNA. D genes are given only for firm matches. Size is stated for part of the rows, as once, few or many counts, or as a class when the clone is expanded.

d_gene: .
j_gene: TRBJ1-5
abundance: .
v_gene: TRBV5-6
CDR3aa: CASSFGGLSSNQPQHF
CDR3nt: TGTGCCAGCAGCTTCGGGGGGCTTAGCAGCAATCAGCCCCAGCATTTT

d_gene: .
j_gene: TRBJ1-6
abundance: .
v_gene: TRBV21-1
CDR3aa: CASSKSGKIRHNSPLHF
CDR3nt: TGTGCCAGCAGCAAATCAGGGAAAATTCGCCATAATTCACCCCTCCACTTT

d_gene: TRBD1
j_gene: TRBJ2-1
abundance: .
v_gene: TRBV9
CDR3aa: CASSPSRGQGTNEQFF
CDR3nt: TGTGCCAGCAGCCCGTCGCGGGGACAGGGCACCAATGAGCAGTTCTTC

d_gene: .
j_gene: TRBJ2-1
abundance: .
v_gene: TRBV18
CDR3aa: CASSRIVSGASNEQFF
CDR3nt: TGTGCCAGCTCTCGCATCGTGTCGGGAGCTTCCAATGAGCAGTTCTTC

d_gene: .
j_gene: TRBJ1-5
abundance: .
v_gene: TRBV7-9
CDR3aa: CASSFSGKKDQPQHF
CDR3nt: TGTGCCAGCAGCTTCTCCGGGAAAAAAGATCAGCCCCAGCATTTT

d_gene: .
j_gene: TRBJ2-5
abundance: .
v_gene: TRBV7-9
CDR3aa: CASTPPAQGLIKETQYF
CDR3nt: TGTGCCAGCACCCCACCCGCTCAAGGACTTATCAAGGAGACCCAGTACTTC

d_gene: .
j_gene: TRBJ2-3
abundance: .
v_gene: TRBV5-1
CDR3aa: CASSLGSGGGADTQYF
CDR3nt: TGCGCCAGCAGCTTGGGATCGGGGGGCGGAGCAGATACGCAGTATTTT

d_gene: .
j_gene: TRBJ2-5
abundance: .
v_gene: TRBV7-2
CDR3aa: CASSPPRSGLETQYF
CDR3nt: TGTGCCAGCAGCCCCCCCCGGTCTGGGCTTGAGACCCAGTACTTC

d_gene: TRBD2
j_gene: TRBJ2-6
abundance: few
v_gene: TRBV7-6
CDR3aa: CASSHLTSGRASGANVLTF
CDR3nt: TGTGCCAGCAGCCACCTGACTAGCGGGAGGGCCTCTGGGGCCAACGTCCTGACTTTC

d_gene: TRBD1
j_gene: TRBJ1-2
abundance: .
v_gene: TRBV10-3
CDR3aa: CAISGTGLGYTF
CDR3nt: TGTGCCATCTCAGGGACAGGGCTTGGCTACACCTTC

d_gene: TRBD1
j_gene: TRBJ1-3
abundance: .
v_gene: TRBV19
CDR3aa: CASTKGAAGNTIYF
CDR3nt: TGTGCCAGTACGAAGGGGGCAGCAGGAAACACCATATATTTT

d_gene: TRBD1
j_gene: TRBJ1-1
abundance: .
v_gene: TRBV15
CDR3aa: CATSGRLQGAPEAFF
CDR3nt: TGTGCCACCAGCGGACGCCTCCAGGGGGCCCCTGAAGCTTTCTTT

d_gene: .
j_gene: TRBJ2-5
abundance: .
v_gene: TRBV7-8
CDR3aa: CASSARFDSPLETQYF
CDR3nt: TGTGCCAGCAGCGCACGGTTCGATAGTCCTCTTGAGACCCAGTACTTC

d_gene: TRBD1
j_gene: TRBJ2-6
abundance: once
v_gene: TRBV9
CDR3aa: CASSGSTGVLGANVLTF
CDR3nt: TGTGCCAGCAGCGGCTCAACAGGGGTCCTTGGGGCCAACGTCCTGACTTTC

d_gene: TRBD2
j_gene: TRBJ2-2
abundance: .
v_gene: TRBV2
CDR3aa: CASSGSNTGELFF
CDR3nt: TGTGCCAGTAGCGGGTCGAACACCGGGGAGCTGTTTTTT

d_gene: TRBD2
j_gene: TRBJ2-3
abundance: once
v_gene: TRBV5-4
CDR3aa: CASSLRTSGIGDTQYF
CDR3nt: TGTGCCAGCAGCTTGAGGACTAGCGGGATCGGGGATACGCAGTATTTT

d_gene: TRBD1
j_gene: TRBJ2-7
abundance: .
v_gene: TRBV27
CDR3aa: CASSLRVSSDRGTPYEQYF
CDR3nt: TGTGCCAGCAGTCTCCGGGTCTCGTCCGACAGGGGCACCCCCTACGAGCAGTACTTC

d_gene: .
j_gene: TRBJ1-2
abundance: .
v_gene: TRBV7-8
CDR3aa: CASSWTGDLGYTF
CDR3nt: TGTGCCAGCAGTTGGACTGGGGATTTGGGCTACACCTTC

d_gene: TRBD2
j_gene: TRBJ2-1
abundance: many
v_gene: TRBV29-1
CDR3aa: CSAISGGAIYNEQFF
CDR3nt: TGCAGCGCTATTAGCGGGGGGGCCATTTACAATGAGCAGTTCTTC

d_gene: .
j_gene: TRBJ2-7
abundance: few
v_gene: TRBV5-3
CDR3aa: CARTRREYEQYF
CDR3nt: TGTGCCAGAACCCGCAGGGAATACGAGCAGTACTTC

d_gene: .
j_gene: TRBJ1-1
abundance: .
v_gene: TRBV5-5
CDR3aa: CASNPTGTLGNTEAFF
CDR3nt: TGTGCCAGCAACCCCACAGGAACCCTTGGGAACACTGAAGCTTTCTTT

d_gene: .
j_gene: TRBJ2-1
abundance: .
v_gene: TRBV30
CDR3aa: CAWSRTGWNEQFF
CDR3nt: TGTGCCTGGAGTCGTACAGGATGGAATGAGCAGTTCTTC

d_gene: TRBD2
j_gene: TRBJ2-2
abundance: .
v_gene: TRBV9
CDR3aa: CASSGWPLAGGNTGELFF
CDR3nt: TGTGCCAGCAGCGGCTGGCCTCTAGCGGGAGGGAACACCGGGGAGCTGTTTTTT

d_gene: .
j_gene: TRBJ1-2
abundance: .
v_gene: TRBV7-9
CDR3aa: CASSLGTVGYTF
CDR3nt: TGTGCCAGCAGCTTAGGGACAGTTGGCTACACCTTC

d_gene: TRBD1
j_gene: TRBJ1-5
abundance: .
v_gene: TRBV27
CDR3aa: CASSLTGGGQPQHF
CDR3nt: TGTGCCAGCAGTTTGACAGGGGGTGGTCAGCCCCAGCATTTT

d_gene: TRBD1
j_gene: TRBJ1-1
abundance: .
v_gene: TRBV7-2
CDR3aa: CASSFFTSGGTEAFF
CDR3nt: TGTGCCAGCAGCTTCTTTACCTCAGGGGGCACTGAAGCTTTCTTT

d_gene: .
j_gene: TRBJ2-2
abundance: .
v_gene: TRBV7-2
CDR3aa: CASSVNARTGELFF
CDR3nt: TGTGCCAGCAGCGTAAACGCCCGGACCGGGGAGCTGTTTTTT

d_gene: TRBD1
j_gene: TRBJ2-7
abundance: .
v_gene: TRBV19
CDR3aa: CASSRDRGPLYEQYF
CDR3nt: TGTGCCAGTAGCAGGGACAGGGGCCCACTCTACGAGCAGTACTTC

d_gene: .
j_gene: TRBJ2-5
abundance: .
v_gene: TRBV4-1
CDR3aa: CASSQDNVETQYF
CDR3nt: TGCGCCAGCAGCCAAGATAATGTAGAGACCCAGTACTTC

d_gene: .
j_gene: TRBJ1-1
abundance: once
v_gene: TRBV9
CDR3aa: CASSHMDKNTEAFF
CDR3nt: TGTGCCAGCAGCCACATGGACAAGAACACTGAAGCTTTCTTT

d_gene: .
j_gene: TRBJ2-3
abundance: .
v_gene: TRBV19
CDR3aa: CASSTWTVSTDTQYF
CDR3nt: TGTGCCAGTAGTACTTGGACAGTTAGCACAGATACGCAGTATTTT

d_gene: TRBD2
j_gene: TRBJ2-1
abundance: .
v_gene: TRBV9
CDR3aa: CASSVGTSAYNEQFF
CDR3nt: TGTGCCAGCAGCGTAGGGACTAGCGCTTACAATGAGCAGTTCTTC

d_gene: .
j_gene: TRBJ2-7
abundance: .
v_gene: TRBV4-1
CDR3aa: CASSQDHSRGEQYF
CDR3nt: TGCGCCAGCAGCCAAGATCACTCCCGGGGGGAGCAGTACTTC

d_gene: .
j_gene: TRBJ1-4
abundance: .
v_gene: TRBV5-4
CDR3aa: CASSPRGGLNEKLFF
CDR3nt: TGTGCCAGCAGCCCAAGGGGGGGCCTCAATGAAAAACTGTTTTTT

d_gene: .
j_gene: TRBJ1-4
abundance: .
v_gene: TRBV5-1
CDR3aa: CASSSDTTNEKLFF
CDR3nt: TGCGCCAGCAGCTCTGACACAACTAATGAAAAACTGTTTTTT

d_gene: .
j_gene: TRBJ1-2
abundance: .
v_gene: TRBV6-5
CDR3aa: CASRTAGLRYGYTF
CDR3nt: TGTGCCAGCAGAACTGCGGGACTTCGGTATGGCTACACCTTC

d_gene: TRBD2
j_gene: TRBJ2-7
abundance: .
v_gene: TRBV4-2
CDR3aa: CASSQDGSGSKIYEQYF
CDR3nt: TGTGCCAGCAGCCAAGATGGTAGCGGGAGCAAAATCTACGAGCAGTACTTC

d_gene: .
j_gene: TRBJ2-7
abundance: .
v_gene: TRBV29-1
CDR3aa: CSVVRDKGQGEQYF
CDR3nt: TGCAGCGTTGTCCGGGACAAAGGGCAGGGTGAGCAGTACTTC